This TCR beta chain was obtained from a study of radiation and T cells in renal cell carcinoma. This CDR3 is 15 amino acids long. Trimming pared 3 bases from V and 3 bases from J, leaving 14 bases between. Per germline, CDR1 SEHNR and CDR2 FQNEAQ (reference sequence). Documented time point: blood 4 weeks post-SBRT, at nephrectomy. Treatment in this sample: 15 Gy SBRT to primary tumor, nephrectomy 4 weeks later. Assay: immunoSEQ multiplex PCR; the TCRdb copy retains only in-frame clones and omits some. Counted here are roughly 160,000 clones, around 89% occurring once; the ten biggest clones make up roughly 10%.

This material consisted of blood, taken from a patient whose treatment included radiotherapy and nephrectomy. The genes are TRBV7-9 and TRBJ1-2; D unclear. The clonotype comes from a woman aged 50 to 60 with renal cell carcinoma. CDR3 loop: CASSFSGSMDYGYTF. CDR3 nucleotide sequence: TGTGCCAGCAGCTTCAGCGGGTCCATGGACTATGGCTACACCTTC.